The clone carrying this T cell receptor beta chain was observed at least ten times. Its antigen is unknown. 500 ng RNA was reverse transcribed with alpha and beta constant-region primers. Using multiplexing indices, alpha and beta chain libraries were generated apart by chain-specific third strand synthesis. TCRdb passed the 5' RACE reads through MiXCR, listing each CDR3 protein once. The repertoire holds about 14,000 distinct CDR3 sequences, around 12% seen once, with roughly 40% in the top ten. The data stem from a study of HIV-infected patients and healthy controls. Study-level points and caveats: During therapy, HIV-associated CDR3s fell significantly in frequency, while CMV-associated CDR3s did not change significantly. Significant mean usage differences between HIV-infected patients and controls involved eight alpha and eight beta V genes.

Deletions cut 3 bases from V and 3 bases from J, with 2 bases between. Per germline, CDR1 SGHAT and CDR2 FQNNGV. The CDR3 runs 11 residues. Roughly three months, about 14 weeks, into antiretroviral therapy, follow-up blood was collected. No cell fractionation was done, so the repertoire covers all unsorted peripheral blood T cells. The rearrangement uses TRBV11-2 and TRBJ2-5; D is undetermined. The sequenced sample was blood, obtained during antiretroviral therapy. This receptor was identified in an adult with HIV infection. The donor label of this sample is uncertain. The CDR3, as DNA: TGTGCCAGCAGCTTCGAAGAGACCCAGTACTTC. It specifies CASSFEETQYF.